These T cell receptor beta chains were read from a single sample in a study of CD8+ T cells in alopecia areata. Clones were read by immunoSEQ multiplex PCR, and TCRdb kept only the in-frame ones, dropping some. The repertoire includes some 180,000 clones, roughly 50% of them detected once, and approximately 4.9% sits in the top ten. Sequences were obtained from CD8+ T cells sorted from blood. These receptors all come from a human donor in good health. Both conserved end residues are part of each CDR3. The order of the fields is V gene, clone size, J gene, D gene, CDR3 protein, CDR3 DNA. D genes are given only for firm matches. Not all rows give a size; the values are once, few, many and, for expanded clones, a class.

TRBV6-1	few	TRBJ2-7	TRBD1	CASSALDRTYEQYF	TGTGCCAGCAGTGCCCTGGACAGGACCTACGAGCAGTACTTC
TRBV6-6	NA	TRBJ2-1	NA	CASSGAGEQFF	TGTGCCAGCAGTGGGGCGGGTGAGCAGTTCTTC
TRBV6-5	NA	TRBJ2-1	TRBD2	CASSYSGGGNEQFF	TGTGCCAGCAGTTACTCGGGGGGGGGCAATGAGCAGTTCTTC
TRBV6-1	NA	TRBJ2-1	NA	CASSNRAWNEQFF	TGTGCCAGCAGCAACAGGGCTTGGAATGAGCAGTTCTTC
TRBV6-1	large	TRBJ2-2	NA	CASSYREVGELFF	TGTGCCAGCAGTTATAGAGAAGTCGGGGAGCTGTTTTTT
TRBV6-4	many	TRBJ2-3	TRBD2	CASSDGSGEDTQYF	TGTGCCAGCAGTGACGGTAGCGGGGAAGATACGCAGTATTTT
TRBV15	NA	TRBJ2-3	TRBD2	CATSPLAGSTDTQYF	TGTGCCACCAGCCCCTTAGCGGGAAGCACAGATACGCAGTATTTT
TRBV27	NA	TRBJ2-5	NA	CASSLVSQETQYF	TGTGCCAGCAGTTTGGTTAGCCAAGAGACCCAGTACTTC
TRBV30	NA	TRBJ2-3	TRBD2	CAWSFASGDTDTQYF	TGTGCCTGGAGTTTCGCTAGCGGAGATACAGATACGCAGTATTTT
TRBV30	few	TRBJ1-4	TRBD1	CAWSPGQGAVFDEKLFF	TGTGCCTGGAGCCCGGGACAGGGGGCCGTTTTCGATGAAAAACTGTTTTTT
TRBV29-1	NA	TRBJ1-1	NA	CSVGRNTEAFF	TGCAGCGTTGGTAGAAACACTGAAGCTTTCTTT
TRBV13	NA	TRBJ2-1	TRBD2	CASSSGTSGINEQFF	TGTGCCAGCAGCTCCGGGACTAGCGGGATAAATGAGCAGTTCTTC
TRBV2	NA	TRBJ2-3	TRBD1	CASSDLQGEADTQYF	TGTGCCAGCAGTGACCTCCAGGGGGAAGCAGATACGCAGTATTTT
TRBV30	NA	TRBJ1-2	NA	CAWRGRGLNGYTF	TGTGCCTGGAGAGGCAGGGGACTCAATGGCTACACCTTC
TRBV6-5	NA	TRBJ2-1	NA	CASRKGNNEQFF	TGTGCCAGCAGGAAAGGGAACAATGAGCAGTTCTTC
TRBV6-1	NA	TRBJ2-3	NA	CASSGWGGADTQYF	TGTGCCAGCAGTGGGTGGGGTGGGGCAGATACGCAGTATTTT
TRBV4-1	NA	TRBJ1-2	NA	CASSFPRDAGDGYTF	TGCGCCAGCAGCTTCCCCCGGGACGCCGGCGATGGCTACACCTTC
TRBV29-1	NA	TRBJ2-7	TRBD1	CSVEDRTGDYEQYF	TGCAGCGTTGAAGACAGGACAGGGGACTACGAGCAGTACTTC
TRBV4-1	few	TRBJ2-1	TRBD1	CASSHGPGQGISEQFF	TGCGCCAGCAGCCATGGACCGGGACAGGGGATTAGTGAGCAGTTCTTC
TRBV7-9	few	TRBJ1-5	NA	CASSAGELANQPQHF	TGTGCCAGCAGTGCAGGGGAATTGGCGAATCAGCCCCAGCATTTT
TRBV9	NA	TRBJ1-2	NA	CARRAFGGYTF	TGTGCCAGAAGGGCCTTCGGAGGCTACACCTTC
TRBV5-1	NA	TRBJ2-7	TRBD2	CASSWTSGAFEQYF	TGCGCCAGCAGCTGGACTAGCGGCGCATTCGAGCAGTACTTC
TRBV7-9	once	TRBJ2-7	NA	CASSSVGTLGEQYF	TGTGCCAGCAGCTCGGTCGGGACTTTGGGCGAGCAGTACTTC
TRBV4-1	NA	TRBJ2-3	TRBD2	CASSPRGSGGLDTQYF	TGCGCCAGCAGCCCCCGTGGTAGCGGGGGGTTGGATACGCAGTATTTT
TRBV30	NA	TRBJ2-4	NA	CAWREGLGLAKNIQYF	TGTGCCTGGAGGGAGGGACTGGGGCTAGCCAAAAACATTCAGTACTTC